This T cell receptor (beta chain) was captured in a study of blood T cell repertoires in COVID-19. Germline V lookup: CDR1 MNHEY, CDR2 SVGAGI. The CDR3 length is 15 residues. V lost 7 bases to trimming and J lost 4 bases, with 19 bases between them. Assay used: immunoSEQ multiplex PCR; TCRdb lists only in-frame clones, some missing. The sample holds about 50,000 clones, about 82% seen once. The TCR sequence derives from an older woman with acute or convalescent COVID-19. The chain recombines TRBV6-5 with TRBJ1-1; tentative D call: TRBD1 (5 bases). Sequences were obtained from peripheral blood. The CDR3 sequence: CASTRIQGGRTEAFF. As DNA, the CDR3 is TGTGCCAGCACAAGGATTCAGGGAGGGCGCACTGAAGCTTTCTTT.